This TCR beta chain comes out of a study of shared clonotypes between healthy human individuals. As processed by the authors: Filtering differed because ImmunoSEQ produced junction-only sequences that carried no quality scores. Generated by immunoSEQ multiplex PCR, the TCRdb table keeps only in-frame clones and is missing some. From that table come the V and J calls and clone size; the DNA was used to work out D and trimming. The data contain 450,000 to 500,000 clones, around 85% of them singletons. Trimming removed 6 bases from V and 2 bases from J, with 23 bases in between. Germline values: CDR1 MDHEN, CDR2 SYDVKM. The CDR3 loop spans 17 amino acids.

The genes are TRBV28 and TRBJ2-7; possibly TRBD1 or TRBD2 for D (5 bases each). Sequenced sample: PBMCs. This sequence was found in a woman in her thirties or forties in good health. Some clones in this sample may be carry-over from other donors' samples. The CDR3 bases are TGTGCCAGCAGACCAACGGGGCTAGCCAAGTTTACCTACGAGCAGTACTTC. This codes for CASRPTGLAKFTYEQYF.